The 6 T cell receptor beta chains below come from one sample, sequenced in a study of CD8+ T cells in alopecia areata. Once RNA had been extracted, it was reverse transcribed into cDNA to act as the sequencing template. Generated by immunoSEQ multiplex PCR, the TCRdb table keeps only in-frame clones and is missing some. The sample includes roughly 260,000 clones, none of them occurring once. Sorting used CD4, CD8alpha, NKG2D, NKG2ACE and other markers on pooled cutaneous lymph node cells. Sequenced sample: CD4+ T cells sorted from a lymph node. The receptor source for this set is a C3H/HeJ mouse with alopecia areata. MHC haplotype: H2-k.

This clone turned up a few times. Mouse germline and gene names are used. The DNA ends 4 residues before the CDR3 does, and the rest of the CDR3 is filled in from the germline J gene. At the DNA level, this CDR3 is encoded by other sequences in the same sample as well. The chain is built from TRBV13-1 and TRBJ2-2; D is possibly TRBD1 (6 bases). The V end lost 7 bases, the J end lost 0 bases, and 13 bases lay between the germline ends. CDR1 and CDR2 from the germline V gene are NSHNY and SYGAGN. The CDR3 loop spans 15 amino acids. The DNA read from the CDR3 is TGTGCCAGCTCCCCCAGGGGCGCAAACACCGGG. This sequence encodes CASSPRGANTG. The entire CDR3 reads CASSPRGANTGQLYF.

About this clone itself: Genes here carry mouse names. The observed sequence ends 3 residues before the CDR3 terminus, with the missing tail filled in from the germline J gene. Other nucleotide sequences in the sample specify the same CDR3. The chain couples TRBV13-1 to TRBJ1-6; possibly TRBD1 for D (5 bases). TRBJ1-6 is marked as an open reading frame, function uncertain. Trimming cost V 2 bases and J 4 bases, with 7 bases left between them. CDR1 is NSHNY and CDR2 is SYGAGN in the germline V gene. The CDR3 has 14 residues. The covered CDR3 bases are TGTGCCAGCAGTGAAGACAGATATAATTCGCCC. It translates to CASSEDRYNSP. The full CDR3 protein reads CASSEDRYNSPLYF.

With regard to this clone: Gene names are the mouse ones. The read finishes 4 residues shy of the CDR3 end, and the germline J gene is used to complete it. The J gene is TRBJ2-1, the V gene TRBV13-2, with D possibly matching TRBD1 (6 bases). Germline V CDR1 and CDR2: NNHNN, SYGAGS (reference sequence). V dropped 4 bases and J dropped 4 bases, with 12 bases sitting between them. This CDR3 spans 14 amino acids. CDR3 DNA, as far as it was read: TGTGCCAGCGGTTTGGGACAATCATATGCT. Residues: CASGLGQSYA. The CDR3 as a whole reads CASGLGQSYAEQFF.

In regard to this clone: Mouse germline and gene names are used. The read ends 4 residues before the CDR3 terminus; that terminus is restored from the germline J gene. V usage is TRBV31 and J usage is TRBJ2-4; tentatively, D is TRBD1 (6 bases). V lost 1 base and J 0 bases, leaving 8 bases between the germline ends. The CDR3 extends over 14 amino acids. Germline V CDR1 and CDR2: GKSSPN, SITVG. The chain's CDR3 is CAWSRGGSQNTLYF. CDR3 DNA (partial): TGTGCCTGGAGTCGAGGGGGTAGTCAAAAC.

Note on this clone: Here the gene names and germline are mouse. The sequence runs out 4 residues before the end of the CDR3; the remainder is reconstructed from the germline J gene. The V and J genes are TRBV13-1 and TRBJ2-3; 9 bases map to TRBD1. CDR1 NSHNY and CDR2 SYGAGN come from the germline V gene. The CDR3 spans 15 residues. The trim removed 5 bases at V and 2 bases at J, leaving 6 bases unmatched. This CDR3 reads CASSSGTGSAETLYF. The covered CDR3 bases are TGTGCCAGCAGCTCTGGGACAGGGTCTGCAGAA.

In regard to this clone: The genes and germline here are from mouse. Read data end 4 residues before the CDR3 end; the end is taken from the germline J gene. V gene TRBV13-2 combines with J gene TRBJ2-1, with a weak D call TRBD1 (5 bases). Germline CDR1 NNHNN, CDR2 SYGAGS (reference sequence). V was cut by 2 bases and J by 3 bases, with 9 bases left in between. The CDR3 is made up of 14 amino acids. The part of the CDR3 DNA that was read is TGTGCCAGCGGTGACCCGACAGTCTATGCT. Translated: CASGDPTVYA. The whole CDR3 protein is CASGDPTVYAEQFF.